The 18 T cell receptor beta chains below all came from one sample that was sequenced in a study of T cell responses to AZD1222 COVID-19 vaccine. The table came from immunoSEQ multiplex PCR; TCRdb's copy has only in-frame clones and leaves some out. This table holds over 150,000 clones, roughly 90% found once. The sample in question was peripheral blood, obtained on day 0 of MenACWY control vaccination. The source of these receptors is an adult in good health.

The gene calls are TRBV2 and TRBJ1-2; possible D gene TRBD1, 5 bases. Germline V CDR1 and CDR2: SNHLY, FYNNEI. The CDR3 extends over 12 amino acids. V gave up 5 bases and J gave up 7 bases, with 11 bases separating them. DNA of the CDR3: TGTGCCAGCAGTACAGGAAAGGGTGGCTACACCTTC. This translates into CASSTGKGGYTF.

This chain links TRBV28 with TRBJ1-2; D is perhaps TRBD1 (5 bases). The V end lost 4 bases, the J end lost 4 bases, and 16 bases lay between the germline ends. CDR3 length equals 15 residues. Germline assignment: CDR1 MDHEN and CDR2 SYDVKM. The CDR3 is CASSSSRRQPYGYTF. CDR3 DNA sequence: TGTGCCAGCAGTTCTTCCCGGAGACAGCCCTATGGCTACACCTTC.

The CDR3 spells CASSGEGEGFGYGYTF. CDR3 DNA sequence: TGTGCCAGCAGCGGCGAAGGAGAGGGTTTTGGATATGGCTACACCTTC. The chain recombines TRBV9 with TRBJ1-2; D gene ambiguous. Germline CDR1 and CDR2: SGDLS and YYNGEE. V was clipped by 3 bases and J by 5 bases, with 20 bases between them. This CDR3 is built from 16 residues. Together with reference TRBV9 and TRBJ1-2, the CDR3 gives the full variable domain: DSGVTQTPKHLITATGQRVTLRCSPRSGDLSVYWYQQSLDQGLQFLIQYYNGEERAKGNILERFSAQQFPDLHSELNLSSLELGDSALYFCASSGEGEGFGYGYTFGSGTRLTVV.

This rearrangement joins TRBV5-1 to TRBJ2-2; perhaps D is TRBD1 or TRBD2 (7 bases each). CDR1 and CDR2 from the germline V gene are SGHRS and YFSETQ. The V and J ends lost 0 bases and 5 bases respectively, with 17 bases between them. The CDR3 consists of 17 residues. The CDR3 loop reads CASSLAFRGGKTGELFF. The CDR3 bases are TGCGCCAGCAGCTTGGCCTTCAGGGGGGGAAAGACCGGGGAGCTGTTTTTT.

This clone was found once. This chain joins TRBV5-1 and TRBJ2-7; 7 nucleotides line up with TRBD1. The junction had 7 bases not matched to a gene; V was cut back by 4 bases and J by 6 bases. In germline, CDR1 is SGHRS, CDR2 YFSETQ. The CDR3 sequence is 13 residues long. This chain's CDR3 is CASSVTGESEQYV. For the CDR3, the DNA is TGCGCCAGCAGCGTAACAGGGGAAAGCGAGCAGTACGTC.

The chain links TRBV6-5 to TRBJ2-2; TRBD2 agrees at 8 bases. Losses at the gene ends were 10 bases for V and 5 bases for J; bases not matched to a gene: 6. This CDR3 has 13 residues. Germline CDR1 and CDR2: MNHEY and SVGAGI. The CDR3, as DNA: TGTGCCACCCGGGAGGGACATACCGGGGAGCTGTTTTTT. Translating gives CATREGHTGELFF.

The chain has TRBV12-3 or TRBV12-4 and TRBJ2-7, with D hard to call. The V end lost 3 bases, the J end lost 3 bases, and 9 bases lay between the germline ends. This CDR3 has 13 residues. Here the CDR3 reads CASSFSRSYEQYV. For the CDR3, the DNA is TGTGCCAGCAGTTTTAGTCGCAGCTACGAGCAGTACGTC.

The chain couples TRBV7-9 to TRBJ2-7; D tentatively fits TRBD1 or TRBD2 (7 bases each). Germline loops: CDR1 SEHNR, CDR2 FQNEAQ (reference sequence). This CDR3 has 14 amino acids. V lost 5 bases to trimming and J lost 1 base, with 12 bases between them. In DNA form, the CDR3 reads TGTGCCAGCAGCGGGCAGGGGGGGTCCTACGAGCAGTACTTC. This translates into CASSGQGGSYEQYF.

The chain couples TRBV10-3 to TRBJ1-2; tentative D call: TRBD1 (5 bases). The germline V and J ends were trimmed by 3 bases and 7 bases, with 12 bases remaining between them. CDR1 is ENHRY, CDR2 SYGVKD, per germline. The CDR3 spans 13 residues. The CDR3 here is CAISDIDGAGYTF. As DNA, the CDR3 is TGTGCCATCAGTGATATAGACGGGGCTGGCTACACCTTC.

The chain employs TRBV5-1 and TRBJ2-5, with 8 bases fitting TRBD1. With V trimmed by 5 bases and J by 5 bases, 11 bases remained unmatched. Germline values: CDR1 SGHRS, CDR2 YFSETQ. This CDR3 contains 15 residues. CDR3 region: CASSPDGQGFETQYF. The CDR3 DNA follows: TGCGCCAGCAGTCCGGATGGACAGGGCTTCGAGACCCAGTACTTC.

This sequence joins TRBV5-4 and TRBJ2-1; no definite D call. The germline V gene has CDR1 SGHNT and CDR2 YYREEE (reference sequence). V gave up 7 bases and J gave up 3 bases, with 5 bases separating them. The CDR3 runs to 11 residues. The CDR3 spells CASRFYNEQFF. CDR3 sequence (DNA): TGTGCCAGCCGATTCTACAATGAGCAGTTCTTC.

The rearrangement links TRBV27 to TRBJ1-4; tentatively, D is TRBD1 (5 bases). Germline V CDR1 and CDR2: MNHEY, SMNVEV (reference sequence). CDR3 length: 14 residues. Trimming stripped 3 bases from V and 7 bases from J, with 12 bases between. CDR3 in amino acids: CASSLMGLGEKLFF. For the CDR3, the DNA is TGTGCCAGCAGTTTGATGGGGCTAGGTGAAAAACTGTTTTTT.

The chain couples TRBV5-4 to TRBJ1-1; no reliable D call. The CDR3 length is 14 residues. The V and J ends lost 6 bases and 0 bases respectively, with 12 bases between them. Germline CDR1 SGHNT, CDR2 YYREEE (reference sequence). The CDR3 loop reads CASTPGRMNTEAFF. The CDR3 bases are TGTGCCAGCACTCCAGGTAGAATGAACACTGAAGCTTTCTTT.

The chain carries TRBV27 and TRBJ1-2, with 10 bases aligning to TRBD1. CDR3 length: 18 amino acids. From germline, CDR1 is MNHEY and CDR2 SMNVEV (reference sequence). V lost 6 bases and J lost 2; bases outside the gene matches: 15. CDR3 loop: CASRVSRTGGRANYGYTF. Written as DNA, the CDR3 is TGTGCCAGCAGGGTATCCCGGACAGGGGGTCGCGCGAACTATGGCTACACCTTC.

The chain carries TRBV4-2 and TRBJ1-1, with a weak D call TRBD1 (5 bases). Looked up from germline, CDR1 is LGHNA and CDR2 is YNFKEQ. Deletions cut 0 bases from V and 1 base from J, with 9 bases between. This CDR3 spans 15 amino acids. The CDR3 loop reads CASSQDGGRNTEAFF. Here the CDR3 DNA reads TGTGCCAGCAGCCAAGATGGGGGTCGGAACACTGAAGCTTTCTTT.

The chain recombines TRBV7-9 with TRBJ1-2; TRBD1 agrees at 9 bases. The CDR3 covers 16 residues. V trimming: 6 bases; J trimming: 4 bases; junction bases outside the gene matches: 12. The V gene's germline CDR1 is SEHNR and CDR2 FQNEAQ (reference sequence). As DNA, the CDR3 is TGTGCCAGCAGTTTTGGCACAGGGGGCGCGGTCTATGGCTACACCTTC. This translates into CASSFGTGGAVYGYTF.

The chain uses TRBV12-5 and TRBJ2-1; 7 bases align to TRBD1. Germline CDR1 reads LGHNT; CDR2 reads FRNRAP. The CDR3 is made up of 16 amino acids. The junction had 10 bases not matched to a gene; V was cut back by 6 bases and J by 2 bases. CDR3 region: CASGDRRGGAYNEQFF. Written as DNA, the CDR3 is TGTGCTAGTGGGGACCGACGAGGGGGCGCCTACAATGAGCAGTTCTTC.

The chain has TRBV7-2 and TRBJ2-5, with 11 positions matching TRBD2. V shed 8 bases, J shed 12 bases, and the junction held 8 bases outside the gene matches. Germline loops: CDR1 SGHTA, CDR2 FQGNSA. There are 12 residues in the CDR3. The CDR3 protein is CASSVSGGAEYF. DNA for the CDR3: TGTGCCAGCTCAGTTAGCGGGGGGGCTGAGTACTTC.